What follows describes a single TCR beta chain. Its antigen is currently unknown. Specified time point: blood 4 weeks post-SBRT, at nephrectomy. The treatment is: 15 Gy SBRT to primary tumor, nephrectomy 4 weeks later. Nephrectomy followed 15 Gy stereotactic body radiation by 4 weeks. Serial blood draws occurred at baseline and 2 and 4 weeks post-SBRT. The patient's renal cell carcinoma had clear cell pathology. The data were taken from a study of radiation and T cells in renal cell carcinoma. Clones were read by immunoSEQ multiplex PCR, and TCRdb kept only the in-frame ones, dropping some. Of around 170,000 clones listed, about 88% are singletons. Study results and caveats: Pretreatment tumor biopsies were lacking, so baseline clonotypes are unknown.

V lost 4 bases to trimming and J lost 0 bases, with 16 bases between them. CDR3 size: 16 residues. Per germline, CDR1 SGHVS and CDR2 FQNEAQ. The chain combines TRBV7-8 with TRBJ2-7; D is undetermined. Sequences were derived from blood, sampled from a patient whose treatment included radiotherapy and nephrectomy. The clonotype comes from a woman aged 50 to 60 with renal cell carcinoma. CDR3 sequence reads: CASSSPPGPSSYEQYF. CDR3 DNA: TGTGCCAGCAGCTCCCCTCCCGGGCCTTCCTCCTACGAGCAGTACTTC.